These T cell receptor beta chains were read from a single sample in a study of post-analysis software for immune sequencing data. TCRdb processed the PCR reads anew with MiXCR; each CDR3 protein has one entry. The sample includes just over 250,000 distinct CDR3 sequences, just over 35% seen only once; the top ten take 4.5% to 5.5%. Sequenced input: blood. These receptors were collected from a girl between 5 and 17 years old with multiple sclerosis. Both conserved end residues are part of each CDR3. The order of the fields is V gene, J gene, D gene, clone size, CDR3 protein, CDR3 DNA. The D gene is left open where the match is weak. Clone size is shown for a subset of rows, as once, few, many or a class of expanded clone.

v_call: TRBV7-3; j_call: TRBJ2-3; d_call: NA; clone_size: NA; cdr3_aa: CASSLTVDSTDTQYF; cdr3_nt: TGTGCCAGCAGCTTAACGGTAGACTCCACAGATACGCAGTATTTT
v_call: TRBV29-1; j_call: TRBJ1-1; d_call: NA; clone_size: NA; cdr3_aa: CSVDEGIAFF; cdr3_nt: TGCAGCGTTGACGAGGGGATAGCTTTCTTT
v_call: TRBV20-1; j_call: TRBJ2-5; d_call: NA; clone_size: NA; cdr3_aa: CSALNRVQETQYF; cdr3_nt: TGCAGTGCACTTAACAGGGTCCAAGAGACCCAGTACTTC
v_call: TRBV20-1; j_call: TRBJ2-7; d_call: TRBD1; clone_size: NA; cdr3_aa: CSARVSTGGYYEQYF; cdr3_nt: TGCAGTGCTAGAGTATCCACAGGGGGCTACTACGAGCAGTACTTC
v_call: TRBV28; j_call: TRBJ2-3; d_call: NA; clone_size: many; cdr3_aa: CASSPPPTDTQYF; cdr3_nt: TGTGCCAGCAGCCCCCCGCCCACAGATACGCAGTATTTT
v_call: TRBV20-1; j_call: TRBJ2-1; d_call: TRBD2; clone_size: NA; cdr3_aa: CSARSRLAGGDEQFF; cdr3_nt: TGCAGTGCTAGATCACGACTAGCGGGAGGGGATGAGCAGTTCTTC
v_call: TRBV5-1; j_call: TRBJ2-1; d_call: NA; clone_size: NA; cdr3_aa: CASSWEGLVGNEQFF; cdr3_nt: TGCGCCAGCAGCTGGGAAGGACTCGTAGGCAATGAGCAGTTCTTC
v_call: TRBV7-8; j_call: TRBJ2-5; d_call: TRBD2; clone_size: once; cdr3_aa: CASSVLAGVETQYF; cdr3_nt: TGTGCCAGCAGCGTACTAGCGGGAGTTGAGACCCAGTACTTC
v_call: TRBV20-1; j_call: TRBJ2-1; d_call: NA; clone_size: NA; cdr3_aa: CSVRVTYNEQFF; cdr3_nt: TGCAGTGTTAGGGTAACCTACAATGAGCAGTTCTTC
v_call: TRBV7-9; j_call: TRBJ1-2; d_call: TRBD1; clone_size: many; cdr3_aa: CASSAQTGVAYGYTF; cdr3_nt: TGTGCCAGCAGCGCACAGACAGGGGTGGCCTATGGCTACACCTTC
v_call: TRBV20-1; j_call: TRBJ2-3; d_call: TRBD2; clone_size: many; cdr3_aa: CSARGLFGLAGSTDTQYF; cdr3_nt: TGCAGTGCTAGAGGTCTATTCGGACTAGCGGGTAGCACAGATACGCAGTATTTT
v_call: TRBV4-1; j_call: TRBJ2-1; d_call: NA; clone_size: NA; cdr3_aa: CASSQGGLLTYNEQFF; cdr3_nt: TGCGCCAGCAGCCAAGGGGGACTTCTTACCTACAATGAGCAGTTCTTC
v_call: TRBV20-1; j_call: TRBJ2-7; d_call: NA; clone_size: few; cdr3_aa: CSASKIASAYEQYF; cdr3_nt: TGCAGTGCTAGCAAGATAGCCAGTGCCTACGAGCAGTACTTC
v_call: TRBV20-1; j_call: TRBJ2-7; d_call: NA; clone_size: NA; cdr3_aa: CSARDSSVVYEQYF; cdr3_nt: TGCAGTGCTAGAGATTCGAGCGTAGTCTACGAGCAGTACTTC
v_call: TRBV29-1; j_call: TRBJ1-2; d_call: NA; clone_size: few; cdr3_aa: CSVDGSRYGYTF; cdr3_nt: TGCAGCGTTGATGGGTCTCGTTATGGCTACACCTTC
v_call: TRBV7-9; j_call: TRBJ2-1; d_call: NA; clone_size: few; cdr3_aa: CASTGFDSYNEQFF; cdr3_nt: TGTGCCAGCACCGGATTTGACAGTTACAATGAGCAGTTCTTC
v_call: TRBV7-3; j_call: TRBJ1-1; d_call: NA; clone_size: NA; cdr3_aa: CASSAPNRVTEAFF; cdr3_nt: TGTGCCAGCAGCGCGCCCAACAGGGTAACTGAAGCTTTCTTT
v_call: TRBV5-1; j_call: TRBJ2-1; d_call: NA; clone_size: NA; cdr3_aa: CASSLETRARGEQFF; cdr3_nt: TGCGCCAGCAGCTTGGAGACTAGAGCGAGAGGGGAGCAGTTCTTC
v_call: TRBV5-1; j_call: TRBJ2-5; d_call: NA; clone_size: NA; cdr3_aa: CASSPAPGHQWETRYF; cdr3_nt: TGCGCCAGCAGCCCTGCGCCGGGACACCAGTGGGAGACCCGGTACTTC
v_call: TRBV14; j_call: TRBJ2-1; d_call: NA; clone_size: many; cdr3_aa: CASSQGALRTNNEQFF; cdr3_nt: TGTGCCAGCAGCCAAGGAGCCCTGAGGACAAACAATGAGCAGTTCTTC
v_call: TRBV12-5; j_call: TRBJ2-5; d_call: NA; clone_size: many; cdr3_aa: CASAAGRGGFEETQYF; cdr3_nt: TGTGCTAGTGCCGCGGGTAGAGGGGGTTTTGAGGAGACCCAGTACTTC
v_call: TRBV7-2; j_call: TRBJ1-1; d_call: NA; clone_size: many; cdr3_aa: CASSFPTGGLNTEAFF; cdr3_nt: TGTGCCAGCAGCTTCCCCACGGGCGGGCTGAACACTGAAGCTTTCTTT
v_call: TRBV29-1; j_call: TRBJ2-2; d_call: NA; clone_size: NA; cdr3_aa: CGVEPPGTGELFF; cdr3_nt: TGCGGCGTTGAACCCCCCGGGACCGGGGAGCTGTTTTTT
v_call: TRBV11-2; j_call: TRBJ1-1; d_call: NA; clone_size: few; cdr3_aa: CASSYKTEAFF; cdr3_nt: TGTGCCAGCAGCTACAAGACTGAAGCTTTCTTT
v_call: TRBV25-1; j_call: TRBJ2-1; d_call: NA; clone_size: many; cdr3_aa: CASIPQGNDGEQFF; cdr3_nt: TGTGCCAGCATTCCGCAGGGGAATGATGGTGAGCAGTTCTTC
v_call: TRBV19; j_call: TRBJ2-1; d_call: NA; clone_size: few; cdr3_aa: CASSMDWNEQFF; cdr3_nt: TGTGCCAGTAGTATGGACTGGAATGAGCAGTTCTTC
v_call: TRBV2; j_call: TRBJ2-2; d_call: TRBD2; clone_size: NA; cdr3_aa: CASSDSGRAAGELFF; cdr3_nt: TGTGCCAGCAGTGACTCAGGGAGGGCGGCCGGGGAGCTGTTTTTT
v_call: TRBV7-8; j_call: TRBJ2-7; d_call: NA; clone_size: few; cdr3_aa: CASSLVGLGYEQYF; cdr3_nt: TGTGCCAGCAGCTTAGTAGGGTTGGGCTACGAGCAGTACTTC
v_call: TRBV20-1; j_call: TRBJ1-2; d_call: TRBD1; clone_size: NA; cdr3_aa: CSARDRIYGYTF; cdr3_nt: TGCAGTGCTAGGGACAGGATCTATGGCTACACCTTC
v_call: TRBV29-1; j_call: TRBJ2-1; d_call: TRBD2; clone_size: many; cdr3_aa: CSVDWTSNEQFF; cdr3_nt: TGCAGCGTTGACTGGACTAGCAATGAGCAGTTCTTC
v_call: TRBV20-1; j_call: TRBJ2-5; d_call: NA; clone_size: NA; cdr3_aa: CSARTVEKETQYF; cdr3_nt: TGCAGTGCCAGGACAGTAGAAAAAGAGACCCAGTACTTC
v_call: TRBV29-1; j_call: TRBJ2-3; d_call: NA; clone_size: NA; cdr3_aa: CSVVGGEYRVDTQYF; cdr3_nt: TGCAGCGTTGTTGGCGGGGAGTACCGGGTAGATACGCAGTATTTT
v_call: TRBV20-1; j_call: TRBJ2-7; d_call: TRBD2; clone_size: NA; cdr3_aa: CSARGPSGSVGYEQYF; cdr3_nt: TGCAGTGCTAGAGGGCCTAGCGGGAGTGTCGGCTACGAGCAGTACTTC
v_call: TRBV7-6; j_call: TRBJ1-2; d_call: TRBD1; clone_size: many; cdr3_aa: CASSLGQGRGGYTF; cdr3_nt: TGTGCCAGCAGCTTAGGACAGGGGCGCGGTGGCTACACCTTC
v_call: TRBV12-3/TRBV12-4; j_call: TRBJ1-2; d_call: NA; clone_size: NA; cdr3_aa: CASSLNGGGKGYTF; cdr3_nt: TGTGCCAGCAGTTTAAACGGGGGGGGGAAGGGCTACACCTTC
v_call: TRBV20-1; j_call: TRBJ2-3; d_call: TRBD2; clone_size: many; cdr3_aa: CSASLAGGRTDTQYF; cdr3_nt: TGCAGTGCTAGTCTAGCGGGGGGCCGCACAGATACGCAGTATTTT
v_call: TRBV20-1; j_call: TRBJ2-1; d_call: TRBD1; clone_size: many; cdr3_aa: CSASAGTGGYNEQFF; cdr3_nt: TGCAGTGCCTCCGCCGGGACAGGGGGCTACAATGAGCAGTTCTTC
v_call: TRBV5-6; j_call: TRBJ2-5; d_call: NA; clone_size: many; cdr3_aa: CASSSPTGSETQYF; cdr3_nt: TGTGCCAGCAGCTCTCCGACCGGTTCAGAGACCCAGTACTTC
v_call: TRBV10-3; j_call: TRBJ2-3; d_call: NA; clone_size: NA; cdr3_aa: CAITEGASGSTDTQYF; cdr3_nt: TGTGCCATCACCGAGGGGGCTAGCGGGAGCACAGATACGCAGTATTTT
v_call: TRBV4-1; j_call: TRBJ2-5; d_call: NA; clone_size: few; cdr3_aa: CASSTQQGWGETQYF; cdr3_nt: TGCGCCAGCAGCACCCAACAGGGCTGGGGAGAGACCCAGTACTTC
v_call: TRBV12-3/TRBV12-4; j_call: TRBJ1-6; d_call: TRBD1; clone_size: many; cdr3_aa: CASRQTGGPLHF; cdr3_nt: TGTGCCAGCAGGCAAACAGGGGGCCCCCTCCACTTT
v_call: TRBV7-3; j_call: TRBJ1-2; d_call: TRBD1; clone_size: NA; cdr3_aa: CASGDRVGGYTF; cdr3_nt: TGTGCCAGCGGGGACAGGGTTGGTGGCTACACCTTC
v_call: TRBV18; j_call: TRBJ1-2; d_call: NA; clone_size: NA; cdr3_aa: CASSPMDRNYGYTF; cdr3_nt: TGTGCCAGCTCACCAATGGACAGAAACTATGGCTACACCTTC